This TCR beta chain emerged from a study of vaccination effects on CD4 cells after COVID-19. This clone was seen only a few times. Its specificity is unknown. Assay: immunoSEQ multiplex PCR; the TCRdb copy retains only in-frame clones and omits some. The sample holds approximately 22,000 clones; about 68% are singletons and the top ten take approximately 19%. The ViraFEST assay expanded antigen-specific CD4+ T cells with viral peptide pools before sequencing. Investigators separated out CD4+ T cells once around 10 days of culture had passed. Nucleocapsid antibodies stayed negative before and after vaccination, showing no earlier SARS-CoV-2 infection. Roughly 1.8 million PBMC per well received 10 IU/ml IL-2 and roughly 10 ug/ml peptides in culture. V dropped 4 bases and J dropped 8; count of bases not matched to a gene: 4. Germline loops: CDR1 MRHNA, CDR2 SNTAGT. CDR3 size: 12 residues.

The TCR sequence derives from a human donor who received a COVID-19 vaccine. Material: CD4+ T cells from PBMCs cultured with HCoV-NL63 spike peptides, obtained before COVID-19 vaccination. The chain has TRBV6-4 and TRBJ1-2, with 7 bases that match TRBD1. CDR3 sequence reads: CASSAQGKGYTF. In DNA form, the CDR3 reads TGTGCCAGCAGTGCACAGGGGAAAGGCTACACCTTC.